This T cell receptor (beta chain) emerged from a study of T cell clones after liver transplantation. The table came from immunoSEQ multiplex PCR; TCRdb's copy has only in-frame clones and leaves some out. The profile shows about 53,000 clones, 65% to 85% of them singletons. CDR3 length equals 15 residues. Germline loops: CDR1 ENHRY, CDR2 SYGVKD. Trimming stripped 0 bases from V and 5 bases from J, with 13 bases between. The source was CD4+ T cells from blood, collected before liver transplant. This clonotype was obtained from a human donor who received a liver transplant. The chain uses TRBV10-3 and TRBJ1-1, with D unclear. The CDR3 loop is CAISESSPGGTEAFF. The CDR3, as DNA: TGTGCCATCAGTGAGTCATCCCCGGGAGGGACTGAAGCTTTCTTT.